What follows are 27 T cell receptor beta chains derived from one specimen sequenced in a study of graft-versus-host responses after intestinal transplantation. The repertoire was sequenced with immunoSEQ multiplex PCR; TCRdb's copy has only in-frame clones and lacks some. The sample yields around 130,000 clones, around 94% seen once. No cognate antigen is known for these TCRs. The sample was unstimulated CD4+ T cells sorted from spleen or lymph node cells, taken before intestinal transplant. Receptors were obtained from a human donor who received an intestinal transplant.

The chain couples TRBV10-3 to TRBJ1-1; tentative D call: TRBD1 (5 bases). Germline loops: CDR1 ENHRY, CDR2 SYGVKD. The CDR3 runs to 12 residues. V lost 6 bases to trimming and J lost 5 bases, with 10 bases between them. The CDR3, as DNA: TGTGCCATCAGCAGGGAGGCGACTGAAGCTTTCTTT. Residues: CAISREATEAFF.

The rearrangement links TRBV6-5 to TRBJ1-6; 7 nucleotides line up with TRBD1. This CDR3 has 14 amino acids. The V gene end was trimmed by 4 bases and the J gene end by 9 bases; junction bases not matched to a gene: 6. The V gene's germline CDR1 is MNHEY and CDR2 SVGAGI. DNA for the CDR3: TGTGCCAGCAGTTCGCCAGGGGGATTTTCACCCCTCCACTTT. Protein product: CASSSPGGFSPLHF.

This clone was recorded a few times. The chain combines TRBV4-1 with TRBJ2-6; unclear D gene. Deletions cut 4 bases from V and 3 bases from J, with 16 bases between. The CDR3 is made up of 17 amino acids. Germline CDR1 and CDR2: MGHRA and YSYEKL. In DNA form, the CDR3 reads TGCGCCAGCAGCCTCCGCCTGGTCCCTGATGGGGCCAACGTCCTGACTTTC. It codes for CASSLRLVPDGANVLTF.

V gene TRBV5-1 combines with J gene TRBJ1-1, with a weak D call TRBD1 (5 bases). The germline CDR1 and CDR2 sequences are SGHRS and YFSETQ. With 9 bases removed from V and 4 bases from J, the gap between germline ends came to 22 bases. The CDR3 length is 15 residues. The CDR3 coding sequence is TGCGCCACCCAACCTACCGATACAGGCCCCACTGAAGCTTTCTTT. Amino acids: CATQPTDTGPTEAFF.

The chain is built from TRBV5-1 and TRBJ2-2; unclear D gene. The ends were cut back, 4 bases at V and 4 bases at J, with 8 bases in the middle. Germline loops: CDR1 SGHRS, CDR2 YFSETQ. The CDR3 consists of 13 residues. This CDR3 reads CASSPTFTGELFF. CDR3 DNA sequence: TGCGCCAGCAGCCCTACTTTCACCGGGGAGCTGTTTTTT. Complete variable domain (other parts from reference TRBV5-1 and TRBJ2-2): KAGVTQTPRYLIKTRGQQVTLSCSPISGHRSVSWYQQTPGQGLQFLFEYFSETQRNKGNFPGRFSGRQFSNSRSEMNVSTLELGDSALYLCASSPTFTGELFFGEGSRLTVL.

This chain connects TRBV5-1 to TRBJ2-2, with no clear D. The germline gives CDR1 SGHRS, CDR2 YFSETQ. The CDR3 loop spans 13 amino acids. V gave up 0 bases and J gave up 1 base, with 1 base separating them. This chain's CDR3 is CASSLGNTGELFF. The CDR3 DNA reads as TGCGCCAGCAGCTTGGGGAACACCGGGGAGCTGTTTTTT. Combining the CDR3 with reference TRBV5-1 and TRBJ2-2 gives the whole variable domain KAGVTQTPRYLIKTRGQQVTLSCSPISGHRSVSWYQQTPGQGLQFLFEYFSETQRNKGNFPGRFSGRQFSNSRSEMNVSTLELGDSALYLCASSLGNTGELFFGEGSRLTVL.

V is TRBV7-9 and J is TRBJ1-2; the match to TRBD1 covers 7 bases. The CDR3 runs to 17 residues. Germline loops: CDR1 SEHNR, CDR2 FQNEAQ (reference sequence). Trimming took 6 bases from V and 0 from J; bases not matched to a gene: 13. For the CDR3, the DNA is TGTGCCAGCAGTTCTACCGGGACAGTTCTTGCTAACTATGGCTACACCTTC. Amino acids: CASSSTGTVLANYGYTF.

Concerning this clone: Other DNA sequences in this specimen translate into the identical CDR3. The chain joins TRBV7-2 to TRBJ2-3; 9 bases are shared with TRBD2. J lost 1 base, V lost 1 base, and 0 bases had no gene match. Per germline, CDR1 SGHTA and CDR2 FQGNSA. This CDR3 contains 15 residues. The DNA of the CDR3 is TGTGCCAGCAGCTTAGTAGCGGGGGGCACAGATACGCAGTATTTT. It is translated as CASSLVAGGTDTQYF.

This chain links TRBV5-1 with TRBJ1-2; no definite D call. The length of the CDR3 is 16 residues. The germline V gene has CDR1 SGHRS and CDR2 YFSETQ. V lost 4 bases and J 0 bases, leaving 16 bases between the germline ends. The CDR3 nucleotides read TGCGCCAGCAGCCCCCGGACGGGGAAAACTAACTATGGCTACACCTTC. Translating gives CASSPRTGKTNYGYTF.

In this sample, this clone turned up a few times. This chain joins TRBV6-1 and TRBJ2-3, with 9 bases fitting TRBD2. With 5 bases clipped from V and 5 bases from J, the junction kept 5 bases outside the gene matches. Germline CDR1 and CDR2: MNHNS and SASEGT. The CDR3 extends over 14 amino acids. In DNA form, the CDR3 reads TGTGCCAGCAGTCGCGGGGGGGCCAAAGATACGCAGTATTTT. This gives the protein CASSRGGAKDTQYF.

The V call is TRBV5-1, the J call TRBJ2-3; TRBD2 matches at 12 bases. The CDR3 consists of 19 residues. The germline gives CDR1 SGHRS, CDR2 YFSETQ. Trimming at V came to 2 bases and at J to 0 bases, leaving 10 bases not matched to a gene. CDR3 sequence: CASSLYRLAGDQSTDTQYF. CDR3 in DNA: TGCGCCAGCAGCTTATATAGACTAGCGGGGGACCAAAGCACAGATACGCAGTATTTT.

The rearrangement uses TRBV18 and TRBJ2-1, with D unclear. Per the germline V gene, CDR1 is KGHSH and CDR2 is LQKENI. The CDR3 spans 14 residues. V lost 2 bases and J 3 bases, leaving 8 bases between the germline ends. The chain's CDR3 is CASSPSEVYNEQFF. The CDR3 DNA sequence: TGTGCCAGCTCACCATCAGAGGTCTACAATGAGCAGTTCTTC.

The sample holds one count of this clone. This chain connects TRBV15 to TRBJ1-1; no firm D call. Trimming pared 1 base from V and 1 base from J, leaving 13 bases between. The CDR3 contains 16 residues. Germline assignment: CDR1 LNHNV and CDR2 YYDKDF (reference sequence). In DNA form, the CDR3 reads TGTGCCACCAGCAGAGTAGCGATAGGATGGAACACTGAAGCTTTCTTT. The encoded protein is CATSRVAIGWNTEAFF.

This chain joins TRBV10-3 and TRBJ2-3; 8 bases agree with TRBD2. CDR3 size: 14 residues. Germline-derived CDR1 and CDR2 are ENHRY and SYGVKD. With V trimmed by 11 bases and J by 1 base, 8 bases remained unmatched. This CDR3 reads CALRGSGGTDTQYF. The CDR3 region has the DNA TGTGCCCTAAGAGGTAGCGGGGGCACAGATACGCAGTATTTT.

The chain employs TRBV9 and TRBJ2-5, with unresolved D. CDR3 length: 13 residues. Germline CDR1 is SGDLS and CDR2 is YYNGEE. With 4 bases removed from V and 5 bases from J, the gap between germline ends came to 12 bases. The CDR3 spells CASSTTLAETQYF. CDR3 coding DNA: TGTGCCAGCAGCACAACCCTGGCGGAGACCCAGTACTTC.

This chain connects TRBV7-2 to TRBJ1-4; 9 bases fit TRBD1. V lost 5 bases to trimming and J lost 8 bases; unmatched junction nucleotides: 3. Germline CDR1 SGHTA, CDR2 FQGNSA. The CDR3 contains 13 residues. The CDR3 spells CASSPDRGEKLFF. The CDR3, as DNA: TGTGCCAGCAGCCCCGACAGGGGGGAAAAACTGTTTTTT.

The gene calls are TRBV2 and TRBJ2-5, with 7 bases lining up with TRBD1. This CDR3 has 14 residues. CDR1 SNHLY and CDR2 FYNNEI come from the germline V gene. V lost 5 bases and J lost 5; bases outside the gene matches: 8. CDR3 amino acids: CASSPPDRAETQYF. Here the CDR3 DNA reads TGTGCCAGCAGTCCCCCTGACAGGGCTGAGACCCAGTACTTC.

The CDR3 region has the DNA TGTGCCAGTAGTACCGGACTAGCGGGGGCCCGTGGGACGCAGTATTTT. Translated: CASSTGLAGARGTQYF. The chain is built from TRBV19 and TRBJ2-3; 13 nucleotides agree with TRBD2. The junction had 10 bases not matched to a gene; V was cut back by 4 bases and J by 9 bases. The CDR3 loop spans 16 amino acids. The germline CDR1 and CDR2 sequences are LNHDA and SQIVND (reference sequence).

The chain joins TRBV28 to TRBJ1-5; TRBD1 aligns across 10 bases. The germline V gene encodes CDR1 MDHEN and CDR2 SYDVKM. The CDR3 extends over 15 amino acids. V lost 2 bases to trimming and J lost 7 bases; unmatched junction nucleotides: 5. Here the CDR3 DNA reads TGTGCCAGCAGTTTAGGGACAGGGGTACGGCAGCCCCAGCATTTT. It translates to CASSLGTGVRQPQHF.

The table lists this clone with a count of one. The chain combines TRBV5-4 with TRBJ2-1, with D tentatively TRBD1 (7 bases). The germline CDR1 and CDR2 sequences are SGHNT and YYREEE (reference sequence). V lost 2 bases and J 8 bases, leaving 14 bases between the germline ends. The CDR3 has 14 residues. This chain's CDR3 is CASSFKQGRYEQFF. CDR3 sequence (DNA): TGTGCCAGCAGCTTTAAACAGGGGAGGTATGAGCAGTTCTTC. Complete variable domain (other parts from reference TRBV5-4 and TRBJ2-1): ETGVTQSPTHLIKTRGQQVTLRCSSQSGHNTVSWYQQALGQGPQFIFQYYREEENGRGNFPPRFSGLQFPNYSSELNVNALELDDSALYLCASSFKQGRYEQFFGPGTRLTVL.

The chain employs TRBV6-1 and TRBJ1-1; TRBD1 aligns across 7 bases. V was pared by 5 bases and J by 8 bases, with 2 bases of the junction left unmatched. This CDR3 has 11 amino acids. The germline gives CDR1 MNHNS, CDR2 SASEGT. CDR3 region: CASSTTGEAFF. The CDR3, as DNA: TGTGCCAGCAGTACGACAGGGGAAGCTTTCTTT.

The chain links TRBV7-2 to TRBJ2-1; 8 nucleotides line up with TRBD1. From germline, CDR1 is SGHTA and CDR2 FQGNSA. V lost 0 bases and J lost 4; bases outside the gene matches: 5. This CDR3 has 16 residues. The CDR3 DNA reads TGTGCCAGCAGCTTAGCCCAGGGGGCTCGGTACAATGAGCAGTTCTTC. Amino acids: CASSLAQGARYNEQFF.

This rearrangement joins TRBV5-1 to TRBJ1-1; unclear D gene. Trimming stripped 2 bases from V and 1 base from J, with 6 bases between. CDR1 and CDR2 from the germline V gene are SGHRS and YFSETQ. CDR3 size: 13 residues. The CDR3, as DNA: TGCGCCAGCAGCTTACAGAGGAACACTGAAGCTTTCTTT. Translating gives CASSLQRNTEAFF.

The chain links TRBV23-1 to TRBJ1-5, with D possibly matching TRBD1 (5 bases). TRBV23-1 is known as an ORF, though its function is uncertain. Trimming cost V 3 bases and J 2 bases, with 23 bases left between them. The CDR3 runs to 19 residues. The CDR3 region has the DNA TGCGCCAGCAGTCAGAGACTACGGGGCAAGGTTTGGGGCAATCAGCCCCAGCATTTT. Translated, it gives CASSQRLRGKVWGNQPQHF.

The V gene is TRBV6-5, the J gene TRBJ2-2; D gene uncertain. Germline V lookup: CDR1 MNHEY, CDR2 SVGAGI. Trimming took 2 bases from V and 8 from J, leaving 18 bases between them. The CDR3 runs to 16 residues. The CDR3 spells CASSYTPGTFSGELFF. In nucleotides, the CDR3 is TGTGCCAGCAGTTACACCCCGGGCACCTTCTCGGGGGAGCTGTTTTTT.

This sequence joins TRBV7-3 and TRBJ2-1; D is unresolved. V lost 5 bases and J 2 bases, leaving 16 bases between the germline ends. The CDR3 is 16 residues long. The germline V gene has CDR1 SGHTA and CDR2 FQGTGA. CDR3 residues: CASSPLRYRTYNEQFF. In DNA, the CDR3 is TGTGCCAGCAGCCCCTTGAGATACAGAACCTACAATGAGCAGTTCTTC.

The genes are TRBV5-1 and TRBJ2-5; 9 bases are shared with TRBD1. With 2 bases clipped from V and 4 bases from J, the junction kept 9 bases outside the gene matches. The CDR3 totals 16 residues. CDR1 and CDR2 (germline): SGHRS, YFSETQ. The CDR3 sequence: CASSLGLTGGTETQYF. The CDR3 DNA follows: TGCGCCAGCAGCTTAGGACTGACAGGGGGAACAGAGACCCAGTACTTC.